This T cell receptor (beta chain) was captured in a study of vaccination and CD4 T cells after COVID-19. Whole-study findings and limits: 304 of 307 vaccine-specific clones from convalescent patients were spike mono-reactive.

Stated treatment: roughly 10-day PBMC culture with coronavirus spike peptide pools or control peptides (ViraFEST assay). Before Alpha, Beta and Delta appeared in the US, convalescents tested positive (March–late 2020). To note about this clonotype: What it binds is not known.

With the Oncomine TCR Beta short-read assay, DNA from cultured CD4+ T cells was sequenced. TCRdb re-analysed the PCR reads in MiXCR, keeping a single row per CDR3 protein. This table has 2,000 to 2,500 distinct CDR3 sequences, roughly 26% appearing once. CDR1 is DFQATT, CDR2 SNEGSKA, per germline (reference sequence). V gave up 6 bases and J gave up 7 bases, with 12 bases separating them. The CDR3 is 12 residues long. The sequence came from a human donor who had recovered from COVID-19. The starting material was CD4+ T cells from blood, cultured in vitro, obtained after SARS-CoV-2 vaccination. The chain recombines TRBV20-1 with TRBJ2-2, with D unresolved. CDR3 sequence: CSAKSTDGELFF. CDR3 in DNA: TGCAGTGCCAAGAGTACTGACGGGGAGCTGTTTTTT.